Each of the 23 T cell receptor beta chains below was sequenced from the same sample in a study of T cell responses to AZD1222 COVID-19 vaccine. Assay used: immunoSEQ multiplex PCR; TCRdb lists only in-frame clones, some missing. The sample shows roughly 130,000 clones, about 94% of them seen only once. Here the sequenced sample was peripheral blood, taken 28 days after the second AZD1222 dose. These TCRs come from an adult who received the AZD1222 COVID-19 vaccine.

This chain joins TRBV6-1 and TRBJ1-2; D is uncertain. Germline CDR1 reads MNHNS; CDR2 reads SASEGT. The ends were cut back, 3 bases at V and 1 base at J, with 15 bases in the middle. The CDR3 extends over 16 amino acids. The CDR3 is CASSEGNGMDNYGYTF. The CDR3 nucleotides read TGTGCCAGCAGTGAGGGGAATGGAATGGATAACTATGGCTACACCTTC.

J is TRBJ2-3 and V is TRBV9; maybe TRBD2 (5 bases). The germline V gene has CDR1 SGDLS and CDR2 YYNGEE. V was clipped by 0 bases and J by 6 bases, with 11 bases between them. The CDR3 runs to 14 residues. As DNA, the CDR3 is TGTGCCAGCAGCGTAGCGGGATCGTTTGATACGCAGTATTTT. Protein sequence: CASSVAGSFDTQYF. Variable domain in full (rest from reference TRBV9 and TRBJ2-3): DSGVTQTPKHLITATGQRVTLRCSPRSGDLSVYWYQQSLDQGLQFLIQYYNGEERAKGNILERFSAQQFPDLHSELNLSSLELGDSALYFCASSVAGSFDTQYFGPGTRLTVL.

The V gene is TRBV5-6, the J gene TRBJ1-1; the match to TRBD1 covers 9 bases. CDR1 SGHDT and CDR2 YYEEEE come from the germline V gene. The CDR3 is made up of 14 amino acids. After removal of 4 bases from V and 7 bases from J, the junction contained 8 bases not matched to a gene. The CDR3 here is CASSIRDRASEAFF. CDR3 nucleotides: TGTGCCAGCAGCATACGGGACAGGGCGAGTGAAGCTTTCTTT.

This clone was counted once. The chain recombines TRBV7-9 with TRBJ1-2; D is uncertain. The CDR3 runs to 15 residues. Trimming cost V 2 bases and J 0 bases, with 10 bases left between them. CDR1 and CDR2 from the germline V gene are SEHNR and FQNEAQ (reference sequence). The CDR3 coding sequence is TGTGCCAGCAGCTTAAATACGGACCCTAACTATGGCTACACCTTC. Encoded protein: CASSLNTDPNYGYTF.

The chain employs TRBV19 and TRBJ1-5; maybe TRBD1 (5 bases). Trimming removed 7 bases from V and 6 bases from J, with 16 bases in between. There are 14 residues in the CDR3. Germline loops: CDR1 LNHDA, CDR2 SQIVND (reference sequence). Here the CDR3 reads CASTVTGYGQPQHF. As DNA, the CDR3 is TGTGCCAGTACCGTAACAGGTTATGGTCAGCCCCAGCATTTT.

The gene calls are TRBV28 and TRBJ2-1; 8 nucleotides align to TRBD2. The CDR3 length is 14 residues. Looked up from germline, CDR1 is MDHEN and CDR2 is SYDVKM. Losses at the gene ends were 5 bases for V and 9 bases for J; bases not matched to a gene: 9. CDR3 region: CASSRGGLELEQFF. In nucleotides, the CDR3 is TGTGCCAGCAGTCGGGGGGGACTAGAACTTGAGCAGTTCTTC.

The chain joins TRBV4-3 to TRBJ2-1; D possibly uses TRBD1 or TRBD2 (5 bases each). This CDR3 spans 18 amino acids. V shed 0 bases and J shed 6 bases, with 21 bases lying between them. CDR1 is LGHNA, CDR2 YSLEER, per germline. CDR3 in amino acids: CASSQDWGLGEPINEQFF. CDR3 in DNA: TGCGCCAGCAGCCAAGATTGGGGTTTGGGGGAGCCTATCAATGAGCAGTTCTTC.

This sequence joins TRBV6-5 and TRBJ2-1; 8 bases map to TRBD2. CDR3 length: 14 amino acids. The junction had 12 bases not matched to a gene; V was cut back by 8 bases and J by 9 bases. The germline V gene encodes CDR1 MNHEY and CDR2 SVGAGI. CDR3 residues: CASGGGGRTPEQFF. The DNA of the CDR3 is TGTGCCAGCGGGGGTGGCGGGAGGACCCCTGAGCAGTTCTTC.

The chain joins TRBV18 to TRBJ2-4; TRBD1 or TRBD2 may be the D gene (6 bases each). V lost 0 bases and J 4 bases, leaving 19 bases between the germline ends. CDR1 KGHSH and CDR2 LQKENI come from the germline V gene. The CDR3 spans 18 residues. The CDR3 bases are TGTGCCAGCTCACCACCGGTAGCGATGGAGGGGGAAAAAAACATTCAGTACTTC. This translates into CASSPPVAMEGEKNIQYF.

CDR3 loop: CASSPGGRISKNTEAFF. In DNA, the CDR3 is TGTGCCAGCTCCCCTGGGGGACGGATAAGCAAGAACACTGAAGCTTTCTTT. This chain connects TRBV18 to TRBJ1-1; D is perhaps TRBD1 (5 bases). Trimming removed 6 bases from V and 1 base from J, with 21 bases in between. Germline assignment: CDR1 KGHSH and CDR2 LQKENI. This CDR3 spans 17 amino acids.

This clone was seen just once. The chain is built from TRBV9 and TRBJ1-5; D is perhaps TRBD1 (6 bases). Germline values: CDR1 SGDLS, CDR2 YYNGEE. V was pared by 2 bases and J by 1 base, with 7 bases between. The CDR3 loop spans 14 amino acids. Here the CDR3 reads CASSVGQSNQPQHF. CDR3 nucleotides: TGTGCCAGCAGCGTTGGACAGAGCAATCAGCCCCAGCATTTT. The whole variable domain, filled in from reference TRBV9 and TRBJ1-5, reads DSGVTQTPKHLITATGQRVTLRCSPRSGDLSVYWYQQSLDQGLQFLIQYYNGEERAKGNILERFSAQQFPDLHSELNLSSLELGDSALYFCASSVGQSNQPQHFGDGTRLSIL.

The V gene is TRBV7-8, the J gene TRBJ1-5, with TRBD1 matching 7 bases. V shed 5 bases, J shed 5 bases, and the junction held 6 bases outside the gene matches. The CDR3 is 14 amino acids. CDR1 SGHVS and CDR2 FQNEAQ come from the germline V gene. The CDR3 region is CASSSRGGDQPQHF. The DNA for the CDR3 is TGTGCCAGCAGCAGCAGGGGGGGCGATCAGCCCCAGCATTTT.

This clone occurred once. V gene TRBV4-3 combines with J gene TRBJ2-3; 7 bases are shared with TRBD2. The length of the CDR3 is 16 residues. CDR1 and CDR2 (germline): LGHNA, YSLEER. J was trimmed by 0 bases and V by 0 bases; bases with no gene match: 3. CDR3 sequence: CASSQENSGSTDTQYF. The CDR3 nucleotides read TGCGCCAGCAGCCAAGAGAATAGCGGGAGCACAGATACGCAGTATTTT.

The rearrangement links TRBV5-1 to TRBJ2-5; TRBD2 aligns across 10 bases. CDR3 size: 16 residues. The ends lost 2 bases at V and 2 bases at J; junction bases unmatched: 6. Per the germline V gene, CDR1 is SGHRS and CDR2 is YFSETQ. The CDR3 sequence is CASSFSGTSVQETQYF. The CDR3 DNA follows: TGCGCCAGCAGCTTTTCCGGGACTAGCGTACAAGAGACCCAGTACTTC.

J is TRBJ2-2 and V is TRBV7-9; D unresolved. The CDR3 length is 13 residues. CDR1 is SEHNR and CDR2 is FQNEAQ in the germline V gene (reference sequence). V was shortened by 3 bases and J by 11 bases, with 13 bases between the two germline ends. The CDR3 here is CASSLRPRPELFF. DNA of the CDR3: TGTGCCAGCAGCTTGAGGCCCAGGCCCGAGCTGTTTTTT.

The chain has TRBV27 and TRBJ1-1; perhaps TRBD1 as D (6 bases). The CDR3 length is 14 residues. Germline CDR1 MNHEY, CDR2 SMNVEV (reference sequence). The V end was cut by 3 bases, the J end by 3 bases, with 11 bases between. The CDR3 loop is CASSFTGRDTEAFF. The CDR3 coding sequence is TGTGCCAGCAGTTTTACAGGGAGGGACACTGAAGCTTTCTTT.

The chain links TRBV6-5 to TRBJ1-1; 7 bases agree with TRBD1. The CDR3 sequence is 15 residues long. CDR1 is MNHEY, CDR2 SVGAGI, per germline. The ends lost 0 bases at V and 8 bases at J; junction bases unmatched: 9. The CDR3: CASSYSGGTDGEAFF. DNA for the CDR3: TGTGCCAGCAGTTACTCGGGCGGGACAGACGGGGAAGCTTTCTTT.

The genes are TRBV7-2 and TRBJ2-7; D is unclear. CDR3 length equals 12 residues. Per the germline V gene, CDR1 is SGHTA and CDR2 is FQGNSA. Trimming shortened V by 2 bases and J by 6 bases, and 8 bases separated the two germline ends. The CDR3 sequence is CASSLNSAEQYF. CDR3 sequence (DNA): TGTGCCAGCAGCTTAAACAGCGCCGAGCAGTACTTC. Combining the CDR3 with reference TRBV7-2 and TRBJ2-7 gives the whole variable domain GAGVSQSPSNKVTEKGKDVELRCDPISGHTALYWYRQSLGQGLEFLIYFQGNSAPDKSGLPSDRFSAERTGGSVSTLTIQRTQQEDSAVYLCASSLNSAEQYFGPGTRLTVT.

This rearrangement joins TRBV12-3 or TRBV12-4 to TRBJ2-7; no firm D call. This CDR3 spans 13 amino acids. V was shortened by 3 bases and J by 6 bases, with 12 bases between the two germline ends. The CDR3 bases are TGTGCCAGCAGTTTCGGACCCCCAGGCGAGCAGTACTTC. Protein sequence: CASSFGPPGEQYF.

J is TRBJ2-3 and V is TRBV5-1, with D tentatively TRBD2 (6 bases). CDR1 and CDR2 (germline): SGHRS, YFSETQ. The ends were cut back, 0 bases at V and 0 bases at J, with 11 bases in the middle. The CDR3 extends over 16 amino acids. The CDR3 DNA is TGCGCCAGCAGCTTGGCCTTAGCGGCTAGCACAGATACGCAGTATTTT. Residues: CASSLALAASTDTQYF.

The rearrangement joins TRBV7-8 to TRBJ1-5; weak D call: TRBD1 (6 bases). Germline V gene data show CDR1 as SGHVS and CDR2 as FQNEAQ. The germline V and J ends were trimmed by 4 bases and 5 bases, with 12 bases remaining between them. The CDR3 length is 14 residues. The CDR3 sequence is CASSSQGRYQPQHF. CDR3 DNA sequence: TGTGCCAGCAGCTCTCAGGGGCGCTATCAGCCCCAGCATTTT.

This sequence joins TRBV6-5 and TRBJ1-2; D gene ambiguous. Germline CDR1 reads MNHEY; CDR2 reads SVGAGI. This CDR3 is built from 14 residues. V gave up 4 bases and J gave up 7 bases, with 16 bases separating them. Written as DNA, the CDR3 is TGTGCCAGCAGTTCGGACGGCGCCCTAATTGGCTACACCTTC. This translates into CASSSDGALIGYTF.

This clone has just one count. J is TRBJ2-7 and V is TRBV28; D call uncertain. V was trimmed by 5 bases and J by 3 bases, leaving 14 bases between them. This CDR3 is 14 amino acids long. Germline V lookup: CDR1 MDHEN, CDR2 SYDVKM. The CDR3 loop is CASSPSGPSYEQYF. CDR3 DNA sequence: TGTGCCAGCAGTCCATCCGGACCGAGCTACGAGCAGTACTTC.